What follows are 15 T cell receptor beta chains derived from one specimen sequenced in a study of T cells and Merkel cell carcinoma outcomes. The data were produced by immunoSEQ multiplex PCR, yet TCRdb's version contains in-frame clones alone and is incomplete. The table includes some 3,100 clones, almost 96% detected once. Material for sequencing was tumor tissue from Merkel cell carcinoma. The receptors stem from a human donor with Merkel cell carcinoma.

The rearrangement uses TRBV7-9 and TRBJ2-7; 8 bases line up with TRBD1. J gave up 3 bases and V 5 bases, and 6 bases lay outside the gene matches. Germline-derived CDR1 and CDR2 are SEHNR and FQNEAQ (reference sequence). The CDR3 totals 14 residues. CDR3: CASSPRDRRYEQYF. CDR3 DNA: TGTGCCAGCAGCCCCCGGGACAGGCGCTACGAGCAGTACTTC.

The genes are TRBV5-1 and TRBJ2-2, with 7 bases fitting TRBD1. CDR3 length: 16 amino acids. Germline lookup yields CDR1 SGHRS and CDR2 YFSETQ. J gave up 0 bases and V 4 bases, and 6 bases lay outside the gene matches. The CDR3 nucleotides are TGCGCCAGCAGCACTACCGGGACAGCGAACACCGGGGAGCTGTTTTTT. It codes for CASSTTGTANTGELFF.

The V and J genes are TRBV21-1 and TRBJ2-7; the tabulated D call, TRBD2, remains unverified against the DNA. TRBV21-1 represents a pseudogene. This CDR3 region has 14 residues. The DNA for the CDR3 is TGTGCCAGCAGCAGGACTTCCTCCTCCTACGAGCAGTACTTC. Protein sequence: CASSRTSSSYEQYF.

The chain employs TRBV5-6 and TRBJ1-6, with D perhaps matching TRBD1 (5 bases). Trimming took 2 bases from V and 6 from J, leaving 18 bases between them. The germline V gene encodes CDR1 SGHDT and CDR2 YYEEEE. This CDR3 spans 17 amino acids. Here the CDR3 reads CASSFGYYSTANSPLHF. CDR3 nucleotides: TGTGCCAGCAGCTTTGGGTATTATTCGACAGCTAATTCACCCCTCCACTTT.

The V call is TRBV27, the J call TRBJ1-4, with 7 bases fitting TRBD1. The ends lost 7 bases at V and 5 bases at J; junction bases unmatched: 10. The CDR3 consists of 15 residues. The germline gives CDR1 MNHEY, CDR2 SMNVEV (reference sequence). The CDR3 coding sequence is TGTGCCAGCACTACGATCGGGACAGCAAATGAAAAACTGTTTTTT. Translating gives CASTTIGTANEKLFF.

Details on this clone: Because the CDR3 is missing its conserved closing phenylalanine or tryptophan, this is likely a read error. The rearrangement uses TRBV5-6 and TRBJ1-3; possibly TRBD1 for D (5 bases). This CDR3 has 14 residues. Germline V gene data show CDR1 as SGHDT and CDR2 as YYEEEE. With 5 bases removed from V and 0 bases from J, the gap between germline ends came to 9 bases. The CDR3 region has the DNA TGTGCCAGCAGTTCGGGGCTCTCTGGAAACACCATATATGTT. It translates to CASSSGLSGNTIYV.

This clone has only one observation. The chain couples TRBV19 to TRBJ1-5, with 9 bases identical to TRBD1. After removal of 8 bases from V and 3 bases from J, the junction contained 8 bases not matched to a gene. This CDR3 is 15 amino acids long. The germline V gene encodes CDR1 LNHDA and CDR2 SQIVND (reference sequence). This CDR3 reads CASHRQGGDNQPQHF. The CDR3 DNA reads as TGTGCCAGTCATCGACAGGGGGGAGACAATCAGCCCCAGCATTTT. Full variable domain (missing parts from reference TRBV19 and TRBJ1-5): DGGITQSPKYLFRKEGQNVTLSCEQNLNHDAMYWYRQDPGQGLRLIYYSQIVNDFQKGDIAEGYSVSREKKESFPLTVTSAQKNPTAFYLCASHRQGGDNQPQHFGDGTRLSIL.

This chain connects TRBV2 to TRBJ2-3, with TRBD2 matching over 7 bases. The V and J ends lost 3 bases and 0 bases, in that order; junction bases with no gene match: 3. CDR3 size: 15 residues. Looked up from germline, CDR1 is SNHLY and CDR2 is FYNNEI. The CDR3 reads CASSDTSDSTDTQYF. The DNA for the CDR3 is TGTGCCAGCAGTGATACTAGCGATAGCACAGATACGCAGTATTTT. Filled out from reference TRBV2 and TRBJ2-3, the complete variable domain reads EPEVTQTPSHQVTQMGQEVILRCVPISNHLYFYWYRQILGQKVEFLVSFYNNEISEKSEIFDDQFSVERPDGSNFTLKIRSTKLEDSAMYFCASSDTSDSTDTQYFGPGTRLTVL.

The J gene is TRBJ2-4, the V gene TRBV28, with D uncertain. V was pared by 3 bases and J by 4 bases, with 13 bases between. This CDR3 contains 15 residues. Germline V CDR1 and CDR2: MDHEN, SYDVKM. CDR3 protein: CASSFPASGKNIQYF. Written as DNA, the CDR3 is TGTGCCAGCAGTTTTCCCGCCTCCGGTAAAAACATTCAGTACTTC.

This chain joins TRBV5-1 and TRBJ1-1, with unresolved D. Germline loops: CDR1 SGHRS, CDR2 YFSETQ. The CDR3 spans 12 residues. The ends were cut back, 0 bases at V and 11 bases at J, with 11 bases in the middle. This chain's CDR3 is CASSLDAGRAFF. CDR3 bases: TGCGCCAGCAGCTTGGATGCAGGTAGGGCTTTCTTT.

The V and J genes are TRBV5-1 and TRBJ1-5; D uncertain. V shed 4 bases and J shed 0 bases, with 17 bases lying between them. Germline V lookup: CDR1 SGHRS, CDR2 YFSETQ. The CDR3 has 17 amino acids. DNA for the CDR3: TGCGCCAGCAGCATGGCTCCTGTGGGGTCTAGCAATCAGCCCCAGCATTTT. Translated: CASSMAPVGSSNQPQHF.

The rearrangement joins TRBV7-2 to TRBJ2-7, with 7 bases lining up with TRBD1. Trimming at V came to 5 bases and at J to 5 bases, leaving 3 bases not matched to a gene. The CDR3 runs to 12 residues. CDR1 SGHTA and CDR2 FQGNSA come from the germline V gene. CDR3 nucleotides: TGTGCCAGCAGCCAGCAGGGGGACGAGCAGTACTTC. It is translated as CASSQQGDEQYF.

CDR3 protein: CSIETGLYEQYF. CDR3 nucleotide sequence: TGCAGCATAGAGACAGGGCTCTACGAGCAGTACTTC. This rearrangement joins TRBV29-1 to TRBJ2-7; TRBD1 aligns across 7 bases. V gave up 8 bases and J gave up 3 bases; unmatched junction bases: 7. The CDR3 has 12 residues. In germline, CDR1 is SQVTM, CDR2 ANQGSEA.

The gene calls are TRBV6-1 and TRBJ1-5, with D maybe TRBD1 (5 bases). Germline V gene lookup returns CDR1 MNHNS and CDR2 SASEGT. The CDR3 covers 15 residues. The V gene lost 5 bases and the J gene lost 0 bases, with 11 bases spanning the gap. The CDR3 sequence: CASSTGPYSNQPQHF. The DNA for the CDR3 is TGTGCCAGCAGTACAGGACCATATAGCAATCAGCCCCAGCATTTT.

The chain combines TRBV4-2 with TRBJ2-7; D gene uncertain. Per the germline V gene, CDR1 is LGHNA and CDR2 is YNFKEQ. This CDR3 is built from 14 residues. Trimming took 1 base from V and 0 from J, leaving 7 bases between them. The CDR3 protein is CASSQAQTSYEQYF. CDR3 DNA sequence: TGTGCCAGCAGCCAAGCACAGACCTCCTACGAGCAGTACTTC.